These T cell receptor beta chains were read from a single sample in a study of T cell responses to AZD1222 COVID-19 vaccine. Assay: immunoSEQ multiplex PCR; the TCRdb copy retains only in-frame clones and omits some. Here the sample spans some 120,000 clones, around 83% being singletons. The material sequenced was peripheral blood, taken 28 days after the second AZD1222 dose. Receptor source: an adult who received the AZD1222 COVID-19 vaccine. Each CDR3 is given with its conserved first and last residue. Each record gives: clone size, J gene, V gene, D gene, CDR3 DNA, CDR3 protein. D genes are given only for firm matches. A clone size is listed for some rows: how often the clone was seen (once, few, many), or a class if it is expanded.

clone_size: once; j_call: TRBJ2-7; v_call: TRBV30; d_call: TRBD1; cdr3_nt: TGTGCCTGGAGTAGGACAGGGCTTTACGAGCAGTACTTC; cdr3_aa: CAWSRTGLYEQYF
clone_size: NA; j_call: TRBJ1-2; v_call: TRBV6-5; d_call: TRBD1; cdr3_nt: TGTGCCAGCAGTTACGCGACAGGGGGCGCCTATGGCTACACCTTC; cdr3_aa: CASSYATGGAYGYTF
clone_size: NA; j_call: TRBJ2-3; v_call: TRBV24-1; d_call: TRBD2; cdr3_nt: TGTGCCACCAGTGATTTGCGAAGCCTAGCGGGGGGGACAGATACGCAGTATTTT; cdr3_aa: CATSDLRSLAGGTDTQYF
clone_size: NA; j_call: TRBJ1-5; v_call: TRBV19; d_call: NA; cdr3_nt: TGTGCCAGTACAAAGGGGTCCCTTAGCAATCAGCCCCAGCATTTT; cdr3_aa: CASTKGSLSNQPQHF
clone_size: NA; j_call: TRBJ1-5; v_call: TRBV2; d_call: TRBD1; cdr3_nt: TGTGCCAGCACCGGGACAGGGTCAAATCAGCCCCAGCATTTT; cdr3_aa: CASTGTGSNQPQHF
clone_size: NA; j_call: TRBJ1-1; v_call: TRBV6-5; d_call: NA; cdr3_nt: TGTGCCAGCAGTTACTTGGGGCCGCAGGAAGCTTTCTTT; cdr3_aa: CASSYLGPQEAFF
clone_size: NA; j_call: TRBJ1-1; v_call: TRBV4-3; d_call: NA; cdr3_nt: TGCGCCAGCAGCCAAGACGTCACGGACTCTGAAGCTTTCTTT; cdr3_aa: CASSQDVTDSEAFF
clone_size: few; j_call: TRBJ1-5; v_call: TRBV19; d_call: NA; cdr3_nt: TGTGCCAGTAGTATTTGGGCCCATCAGCCCCAGCATTTT; cdr3_aa: CASSIWAHQPQHF
clone_size: few; j_call: TRBJ2-1; v_call: TRBV9; d_call: NA; cdr3_nt: TGTGCCAGCACCCGCGGGGCCCCCTACAATGAGCAGTTCTTC; cdr3_aa: CASTRGAPYNEQFF
clone_size: NA; j_call: TRBJ2-5; v_call: TRBV7-9; d_call: TRBD2; cdr3_nt: TGTGCCAGCAGCCCCCCCGGGGGGTCCGAGACCCAGTACTTC; cdr3_aa: CASSPPGGSETQYF
clone_size: NA; j_call: TRBJ2-6; v_call: TRBV6-2/TRBV6-3; d_call: NA; cdr3_nt: TGTGCCAGCAGTTACTCGAGTACTTCTGGGGCCAACGTCCTGACTTTC; cdr3_aa: CASSYSSTSGANVLTF
clone_size: few; j_call: TRBJ2-2; v_call: TRBV30; d_call: TRBD1; cdr3_nt: TGTGCCAAGGAAACGGGACAGGGGGACACCGGGGAGCTGTTTTTT; cdr3_aa: CAKETGQGDTGELFF
clone_size: NA; j_call: TRBJ1-1; v_call: TRBV13; d_call: TRBD1; cdr3_nt: TGTGCCAGCAGCTTAGACAGGGGGAACACTGAAGCTTTCTTT; cdr3_aa: CASSLDRGNTEAFF
clone_size: few; j_call: TRBJ1-6; v_call: TRBV5-1; d_call: TRBD1; cdr3_nt: TGCGCCAGCAGCGGGATGACAGGGACCAATTCACCCCTCCACTTT; cdr3_aa: CASSGMTGTNSPLHF
clone_size: NA; j_call: TRBJ1-2; v_call: TRBV9; d_call: NA; cdr3_nt: TGTGCCAGCAGCGGACTCCGGACAGTTACTAACTATGGCTACACCTTC; cdr3_aa: CASSGLRTVTNYGYTF
clone_size: NA; j_call: TRBJ2-7; v_call: TRBV3-1/TRBV3-2; d_call: NA; cdr3_nt: TGTGCCAGCAGCCAAGCGTATAGGGACGAGCAGTACTTC; cdr3_aa: CASSQAYRDEQYF
clone_size: once; j_call: TRBJ2-4; v_call: TRBV24-1; d_call: TRBD1; cdr3_nt: TGTGCCACCAGTGTCGCTCCGGGACAGCAAAACATTCAGTACTTC; cdr3_aa: CATSVAPGQQNIQYF
clone_size: NA; j_call: TRBJ1-6; v_call: TRBV25-1; d_call: NA; cdr3_nt: TGTGCCAGCAGCGAAAGCTCCTATAATTCACCCCTCCACTTT; cdr3_aa: CASSESSYNSPLHF
clone_size: NA; j_call: TRBJ2-1; v_call: TRBV7-2; d_call: NA; cdr3_nt: TGTGCCAGCAGCCTCAGGGGTACGGCCTCCTACAATGAGCAGTTCTTC; cdr3_aa: CASSLRGTASYNEQFF
clone_size: NA; j_call: TRBJ1-6; v_call: TRBV7-3; d_call: NA; cdr3_nt: TGTGCCAGCAGCTTAGATGGGCCTTCACCCCTCCACTTT; cdr3_aa: CASSLDGPSPLHF